These T cell receptor beta chains were read from a single sample in a study of blood T cell repertoires in COVID-19. The data were produced by immunoSEQ multiplex PCR, yet TCRdb's version contains in-frame clones alone and is incomplete. The sample has some 250,000 clones, 86% seen once. Sequencing used PBMCs or T cells enriched from blood (not recorded which). The receptors here all came from a woman between 35 and 50 years old with acute COVID-19. The conserved cysteine and the conserved F or W are not part of the CDR3 here. The D gene is left open where the match is weak.

NA	11	TRBJ1-1	TRBV11-2	ASSRYTNTEAF
TRBD2	18	TRBJ2-7	TRBV15	ATSRDVGLAGSWGSYEQY
NA	12	TRBJ2-5	TRBV7-8	ASSFRERQETQY
TRBD2	13	TRBJ2-3	TRBV9	ASSPAGASTDTQY
NA	13	TRBJ1-5	TRBV2	ASSESKGEIQPQH
NA	13	TRBJ1-2	TRBV7-2	ASSLAGGGIYGYT
TRBD2	14	TRBJ2-3	TRBV12-5	ASGSRTSPRADTQY
NA	11	TRBJ1-4	TRBV30	AWSHAGGEKLF
NA	11	TRBJ2-3	TRBV6-5	ASSYDSTDTQY
TRBD2	13	TRBJ2-1	TRBV9	ASSLLAGSHNEQF
NA	10	TRBJ1-1	TRBV13	ASSAQGTEAF
NA	13	TRBJ2-2	TRBV7-3	ASSLGTKGTGELF
NA	16	TRBJ2-1	TRBV6-2/TRBV6-3	ASSYDRVGGNSYNEQF
NA	11	TRBJ2-1	TRBV11-2	ASSLDRYNEQF
TRBD2	11	TRBJ2-3	TRBV30	AWRTSGANTQY
NA	13	TRBJ2-7	TRBV7-7	ASSLFLGPSYEQY